These 27 T cell receptor beta chains share one sample of origin, sequenced in a study of T cell responses to AZD1222 COVID-19 vaccine. Profiling relied on immunoSEQ multiplex PCR, and the TCRdb table lists in-frame clones only, not all of them. The table has about 67,000 clones, about four fifths seen once. Here the sequenced sample was peripheral blood, taken 28 days after the second AZD1222 dose. Receptors were obtained from an adult who received the AZD1222 COVID-19 vaccine.

The CDR3 protein is CASSDLMMNTEAFF. The DNA for the CDR3 is TGTGCCAGCAGTGACTTGATGATGAACACTGAAGCTTTCTTT. This chain uses TRBV2 with TRBJ1-1; no clear D gene. V was shortened by 3 bases and J by 0 bases, with 8 bases between the two germline ends. This CDR3 region has 14 residues. CDR1 SNHLY and CDR2 FYNNEI come from the germline V gene.

This clone turned up a few times. The CDR3 is CASSLAGVAEETQYF. The DNA of the CDR3 is TGTGCCAGCAGCTTAGCTGGGGTAGCAGAAGAGACCCAGTACTTC. This chain joins TRBV7-2 and TRBJ2-5, with D unresolved. CDR1 is SGHTA and CDR2 is FQGNSA in the germline V gene. CDR3 size: 15 residues. V was trimmed by 0 bases and J by 3 bases, leaving 11 bases between them. Full variable domain (remainder filled in from reference TRBV7-2 and TRBJ2-5): GAGVSQSPSNKVTEKGKDVELRCDPISGHTALYWYRQSLGQGLEFLIYFQGNSAPDKSGLPSDRFSAERTGGSVSTLTIQRTQQEDSAVYLCASSLAGVAEETQYFGPGTRLLVL.

This clone was found a few times. The J gene is TRBJ2-6, the V gene TRBV19; D is uncertain. Germline V CDR1 and CDR2: LNHDA, SQIVND (reference sequence). Trimming stripped 3 bases from V and 0 bases from J, with 3 bases between. The CDR3 covers 14 residues. The CDR3, as DNA: TGTGCCAGTAGTATGTACTCTGGGGCCAACGTCCTGACTTTC. This encodes CASSMYSGANVLTF. Supplemented by reference TRBV19 and TRBJ2-6, the full variable domain reads DGGITQSPKYLFRKEGQNVTLSCEQNLNHDAMYWYRQDPGQGLRLIYYSQIVNDFQKGDIAEGYSVSREKKESFPLTVTSAQKNPTAFYLCASSMYSGANVLTFGAGSRLTVL.

The rearrangement uses TRBV6-5 and TRBJ1-1, with D tentatively TRBD1 (6 bases). V was trimmed by 2 bases and J by 4 bases, leaving 11 bases between them. Germline V gives CDR1 MNHEY, CDR2 SVGAGI. The CDR3 spans 14 residues. The CDR3 loop reads CASSYIGGSTEAFF. In DNA form, the CDR3 reads TGTGCCAGCAGTTACATAGGGGGGAGCACTGAAGCTTTCTTT.

This clone appeared a single time. CDR3 bases: TGTGCCAGCAGCTTGGGGGTCGGATCAAGTCAGCCCCAGCATTTT. This sequence encodes CASSLGVGSSQPQHF. The rearrangement uses TRBV5-8 and TRBJ1-5; D unclear. This CDR3 comprises 15 residues. V lost 0 bases to trimming and J lost 6 bases, with 13 bases between them. Germline loops: CDR1 SGHTS, CDR2 YDEGEE. Full variable domain (missing parts from reference TRBV5-8 and TRBJ1-5): EAGVTQSPTHLIKTRGQQATLRCSPISGHTSVYWYQQALGLGLQFLLWYDEGEERNRGNFPPRFSGRQFPNYSSELNVNALELEDSALYLCASSLGVGSSQPQHFGDGTRLSIL.

V is TRBV7-9 and J is TRBJ2-5; D unresolved. Germline-derived CDR1 and CDR2 are SEHNR and FQNEAQ (reference sequence). The length of the CDR3 is 15 residues. V was trimmed by 1 base and J by 5 bases, leaving 14 bases between them. The CDR3 coding sequence is TGTGCCAGCAGCTTAGGACTTAGGACCCCGGAGACCCAGTACTTC. As protein: CASSLGLRTPETQYF.

The chain couples TRBV7-6 to TRBJ2-2; D gene ambiguous. CDR3 size: 12 residues. Trimming stripped 5 bases from V and 5 bases from J, with 6 bases between. Per germline, CDR1 SGHVS and CDR2 FNYEAQ. Here the CDR3 reads CASSHSTGELFF. CDR3 DNA sequence: TGTGCCAGCAGCCACTCGACCGGGGAGCTGTTTTTT.

The chain has TRBV11-3 and TRBJ2-7; D might be TRBD1 (5 bases). Germline CDR1 SGHNT, CDR2 YENEEA. V lost 4 bases to trimming and J lost 3 bases, with 10 bases between them. This CDR3 spans 13 amino acids. The CDR3 loop reads CASSWGPDYEQYF. The CDR3 DNA sequence: TGTGCCAGCAGCTGGGGCCCGGACTACGAGCAGTACTTC.

The chain combines TRBV2 with TRBJ2-5; D possibly corresponds to TRBD1 (6 bases). The germline CDR1 and CDR2 sequences are SNHLY and FYNNEI. The CDR3 is 14 amino acids. The V end was cut by 6 bases, the J end by 4 bases, with 15 bases between. This chain's CDR3 is CASRAVGAGETQYF. The CDR3 DNA reads as TGTGCCAGCAGGGCCGTGGGGGCAGGAGAGACCCAGTACTTC.

This chain links TRBV5-1 with TRBJ1-6; no reliable D call. Germline CDR1 is SGHRS and CDR2 is YFSETQ. The germline V and J ends were trimmed by 5 bases and 5 bases, with 11 bases remaining between them. There are 14 residues in the CDR3. CDR3: CASSLNNDNSPLHF. DNA for the CDR3: TGCGCCAGCAGTTTGAACAACGATAATTCACCCCTCCACTTT.

This chain uses TRBV4-3 with TRBJ2-7; tentatively, D is TRBD1 (5 bases). Germline V CDR1 and CDR2: LGHNA, YSLEER. V dropped 4 bases and J dropped 0 bases, with 10 bases sitting between them. CDR3 length: 14 residues. As DNA, the CDR3 is TGCGCCAGCAGCCCATCGACAGCCTCCTACGAGCAGTACTTC. This encodes CASSPSTASYEQYF.

This clone has just one count. Other DNA sequences in the sample encode the same CDR3. The chain carries TRBV3-1 (or the pseudogene TRBV3-2) and TRBJ2-2; 7 bases align to TRBD1. J gave up 3 bases and V 1 base, and 11 bases lay outside the gene matches. The CDR3 spans 18 residues. From germline, CDR1 is LGHDT and CDR2 YNNKEL (reference sequence). The CDR3 spells CASSQATGDASYTGELFF. CDR3 sequence (DNA): TGTGCCAGCAGCCAAGCTACAGGGGACGCCTCCTACACCGGGGAGCTGTTTTTT.

The gene calls are TRBV4-3 and TRBJ1-6; D remains ambiguous. CDR1 LGHNA and CDR2 YSLEER come from the germline V gene. The V end lost 1 base, the J end lost 0 bases, and 16 bases lay between the germline ends. The CDR3 sequence is 19 residues long. The CDR3 nucleotides are TGCGCCAGCAGCCAAGCCCGGACGGCCGGGAGCTCCTATAATTCACCCCTCCACTTT. It encodes CASSQARTAGSSYNSPLHF.

The V call is TRBV21-1, the J call TRBJ2-7. TRBV21-1 is described as a pseudogene. This CDR3 has 15 amino acids. The DNA of the CDR3 is TGTGCCAGCAGCAAAGCGGGGGGCCACCCTTACGAGCAGTACTTC. Amino acids: CASSKAGGHPYEQYF.

This rearrangement joins TRBV24-1 to TRBJ2-3, with D unclear. Germline loops: CDR1 KGHDR, CDR2 SFDVKD. The CDR3 consists of 12 residues. V lost 9 bases and J 2 bases, leaving 8 bases between the germline ends. CDR3 protein: CATQGDTDTQYF. CDR3 nucleotides: TGTGCCACCCAAGGAGACACAGATACGCAGTATTTT.

The V gene is TRBV11-3, the J gene TRBJ2-1, with 10 bases fitting TRBD2. This CDR3 spans 15 amino acids. J gave up 4 bases and V 5 bases, and 5 bases lay outside the gene matches. Looked up from germline, CDR1 is SGHNT and CDR2 is YENEEA. The CDR3 is CASSKSGGVYNEQFF. CDR3 nucleotides: TGTGCCAGCAGCAAGAGCGGGGGGGTTTACAATGAGCAGTTCTTC.

CDR3 coding DNA: TGTGCCAGCAGCATGCCCGGGACAAACAATGAGCAGTTCTTC. It encodes CASSMPGTNNEQFF. The chain employs TRBV9 and TRBJ2-1, with D perhaps TRBD1 (6 bases). Per germline, CDR1 SGDLS and CDR2 YYNGEE. Trimming stripped 4 bases from V and 5 bases from J, with 13 bases between. This CDR3 region has 14 residues.

The genes are TRBV3-1 (or the pseudogene TRBV3-2) and TRBJ1-1; D ambiguous. V lost 6 bases and J 1 base, leaving 9 bases between the germline ends. Germline V gives CDR1 LGHDT, CDR2 YNNKEL (reference sequence). This CDR3 region has 13 residues. CDR3 residues: CASRWTGNTEAFF. CDR3 sequence (DNA): TGTGCCAGCAGGTGGACGGGGAACACTGAAGCTTTCTTT.

V gene TRBV4-2 combines with J gene TRBJ1-2; 8 bases align to TRBD1. CDR3 length: 14 residues. With V trimmed by 2 bases and J by 3 bases, 2 bases remained unmatched. Germline V CDR1 and CDR2: LGHNA, YNFKEQ. The CDR3 DNA reads as TGTGCCAGCAGCCAACAGGGGGCCGACTATGGCTACACCTTC. Translation gives CASSQQGADYGYTF.

CDR3: CASSERHQQETQYF. CDR3 bases: TGTGCCAGCAGTGAGCGGCACCAACAAGAGACCCAGTACTTC. The gene calls are TRBV25-1 and TRBJ2-5; D ambiguous. Germline loops: CDR1 MGHDK, CDR2 SYGVNS. CDR3 size: 14 residues. With 3 bases removed from V and 2 bases from J, the gap between germline ends came to 10 bases.

This clone occurred a few times. The chain uses TRBV4-2 and TRBJ2-5; 8 positions agree with TRBD2. Germline assignment: CDR1 LGHNA and CDR2 YNFKEQ. After removal of 0 bases from V and 1 base from J, the junction contained 13 bases not matched to a gene. This CDR3 is built from 19 residues. The CDR3 DNA reads as TGTGCCAGCAGCCAAGATAGTCCCCGGAGCGGGGGTCCCCAAGAGACCCAGTACTTC. Protein sequence: CASSQDSPRSGGPQETQYF.

The chain is built from TRBV4-3 and TRBJ1-2; 8 positions match TRBD1. The CDR3 has 14 amino acids. Germline V lookup: CDR1 LGHNA, CDR2 YSLEER. With 1 base clipped from V and 7 bases from J, the junction kept 5 bases outside the gene matches. As DNA, the CDR3 is TGCGCCAGCAGCCAAGGAGGGACAGGTCGTGGCTACACCTTC. This translates into CASSQGGTGRGYTF.

For the CDR3, the DNA is TGTGCCAGCAGCCCGTTCCCCGGGGAGCTGTTTTTT. Protein sequence: CASSPFPGELFF. The chain combines TRBV7-2 with TRBJ2-2; no firm D call. V was pared by 5 bases and J by 6 bases, with 7 bases between. This CDR3 has 12 amino acids. Per germline, CDR1 SGHTA and CDR2 FQGNSA.

This clone came up many times. The chain combines TRBV14 with TRBJ1-3; D not certain. The CDR3 is made up of 15 amino acids. CDR1 is SGHDN, CDR2 FVKESK, per germline. V lost 2 bases to trimming and J lost 1 base, with 9 bases between them. CDR3 sequence: CASSQPLGSGNTIYF. CDR3 DNA sequence: TGTGCCAGCAGCCAACCCCTGGGGTCTGGAAACACCATATATTTT.

This clone was counted a few times. This chain connects TRBV7-2 to TRBJ1-5, with 7 bases that match TRBD1. Germline CDR1 and CDR2: SGHTA and FQGNSA. CDR3 size: 15 residues. V shed 3 bases, J shed 5 bases, and the junction held 7 bases outside the gene matches. The CDR3 here is CASSFQGGNDQPQHF. CDR3 in DNA: TGTGCCAGCAGCTTTCAGGGGGGGAATGATCAGCCCCAGCATTTT.

The V call is TRBV27, the J call TRBJ1-1, with D perhaps TRBD1 (6 bases). Looked up from germline, CDR1 is MNHEY and CDR2 is SMNVEV (reference sequence). The ends were cut back, 3 bases at V and 3 bases at J, with 11 bases in the middle. CDR3 length: 14 residues. CDR3 loop: CASSFRGWDTEAFF. CDR3 DNA sequence: TGTGCCAGCAGTTTCAGGGGTTGGGACACTGAAGCTTTCTTT.

V usage is TRBV20-1 and J usage is TRBJ2-5, with unresolved D. CDR3 length: 11 residues. Looked up from germline, CDR1 is DFQATT and CDR2 is SNEGSKA (reference sequence). Trimming pared 7 bases from V and 5 bases from J, leaving 11 bases between. The CDR3 DNA sequence: TGCAGTGTAGTTGTGCAGGAGACCCAGTACTTC. Its protein is CSVVVQETQYF.